This TCR beta chain was documented in a study of shared clonotypes between healthy human individuals. Using immunoSEQ multiplex PCR, the repertoire was profiled, and TCRdb retains in-frame clones only, with some absent. Of roughly 1,500,000 clones listed, around 98% were seen once; the top ten hold approximately 0.44%. Donors comprised only Caucasian adults living in Nashville, Tennessee. In germline, CDR1 is SGHVS, CDR2 FQNEAQ. CDR3 size: 13 residues. Trimming stripped 4 bases from V and 5 bases from J, with 8 bases between. Sequencing was carried out using naive CD4+ T cells sorted from blood. The sample's subset: CD45RA+ positively selected. The receptor was isolated from a man between 25 and 39 years old in good health. J is TRBJ2-2 and V is TRBV7-8; unclear D gene. The CDR3 bases are TGTGCCAGCAGCTATAAGCCGACCGGGGAGCTGTTTTTT. This gives the protein CASSYKPTGELFF.